This record covers a single T cell receptor beta chain. Antigen: not known. Trimming took 11 bases from V and 8 from J; bases not matched to a gene: 7. The CDR3 has 12 amino acids. CDR1 is SGHDN, CDR2 FVKESK, per germline. The data were obtained in a study of cytomegalovirus exposure and HLA in healthy donors. Regarding the study as a whole: Accounts indicate the classifier identified cytomegalovirus status with strong specificity and sensitivity. Serostatus for CMV was the only available immune exposure information.

Use of 60 Vbeta and 13 Jbeta primers characterized the PCR. TCRdb keeps only in-frame clones here, not all; method: immunoSEQ multiplex PCR. Of roughly 140,000 clones detected, more than 75% appear once; the ten largest clones hold 2% to 3%. The chain has TRBV14 and TRBJ1-2; 11 bases line up with TRBD1. Sequenced material: PBMCs. This TCR was sampled from a woman under 30 in good health and CMV-seropositive. CDR3: CAGQGATKGYTF. CDR3 DNA: TGTGCCGGACAGGGGGCAACGAAAGGCTACACCTTC.